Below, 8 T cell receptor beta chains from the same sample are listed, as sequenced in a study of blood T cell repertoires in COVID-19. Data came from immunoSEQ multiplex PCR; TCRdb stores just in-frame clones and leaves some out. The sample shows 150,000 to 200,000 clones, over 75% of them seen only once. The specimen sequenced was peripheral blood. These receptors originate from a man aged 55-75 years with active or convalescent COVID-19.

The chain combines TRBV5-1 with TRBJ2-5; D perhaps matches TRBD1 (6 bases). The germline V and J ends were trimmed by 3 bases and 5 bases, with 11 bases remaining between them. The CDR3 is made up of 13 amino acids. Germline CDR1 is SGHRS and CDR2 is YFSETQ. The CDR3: CASSSGALETQYF. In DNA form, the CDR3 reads TGCGCCAGCAGCTCAGGGGCGCTGGAGACCCAGTACTTC.

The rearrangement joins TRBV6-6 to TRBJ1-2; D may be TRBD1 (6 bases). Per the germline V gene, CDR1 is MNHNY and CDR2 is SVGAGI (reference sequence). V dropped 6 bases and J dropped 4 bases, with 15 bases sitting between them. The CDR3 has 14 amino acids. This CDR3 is CASSPQGEGYGYTF. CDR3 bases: TGTGCCAGCAGCCCACAGGGTGAGGGCTATGGCTACACCTTC.

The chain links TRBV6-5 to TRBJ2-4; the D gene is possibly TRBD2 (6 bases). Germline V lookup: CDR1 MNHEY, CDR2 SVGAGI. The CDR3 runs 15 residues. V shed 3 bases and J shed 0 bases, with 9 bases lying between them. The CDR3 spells CASSYTGEAKNIQYF. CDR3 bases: TGTGCCAGCAGTTATACGGGAGAAGCCAAAAACATTCAGTACTTC.

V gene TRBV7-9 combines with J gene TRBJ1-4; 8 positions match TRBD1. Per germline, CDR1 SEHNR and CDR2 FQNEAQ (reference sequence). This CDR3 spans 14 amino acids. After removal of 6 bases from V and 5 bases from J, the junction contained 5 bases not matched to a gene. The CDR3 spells CASRTDRGNEKLFF. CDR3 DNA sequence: TGTGCCAGCAGAACTGACAGGGGCAATGAAAAACTGTTTTTT.

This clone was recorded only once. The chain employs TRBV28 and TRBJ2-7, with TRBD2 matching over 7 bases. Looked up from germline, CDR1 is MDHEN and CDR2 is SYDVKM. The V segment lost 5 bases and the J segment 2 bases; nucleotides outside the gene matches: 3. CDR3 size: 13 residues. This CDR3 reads CASSGGVPYEQYF. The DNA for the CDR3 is TGTGCCAGCAGTGGGGGGGTCCCCTACGAGCAGTACTTC.

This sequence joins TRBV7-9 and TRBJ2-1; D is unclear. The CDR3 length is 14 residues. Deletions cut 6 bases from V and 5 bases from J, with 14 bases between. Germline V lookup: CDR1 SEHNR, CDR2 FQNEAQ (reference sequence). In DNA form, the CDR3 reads TGTGCCAGCAGTAGCAGCCAAAAGAACAATGAGCAGTTCTTC. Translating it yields CASSSSQKNNEQFF.

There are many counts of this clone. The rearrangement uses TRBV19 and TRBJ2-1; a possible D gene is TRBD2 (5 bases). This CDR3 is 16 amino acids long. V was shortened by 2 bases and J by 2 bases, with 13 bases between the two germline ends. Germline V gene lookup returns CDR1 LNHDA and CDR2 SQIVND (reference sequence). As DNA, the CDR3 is TGTGCCAGTAGTATAACGGCTAGCCGCACCTACAATGAGCAGTTCTTC. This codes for CASSITASRTYNEQFF.

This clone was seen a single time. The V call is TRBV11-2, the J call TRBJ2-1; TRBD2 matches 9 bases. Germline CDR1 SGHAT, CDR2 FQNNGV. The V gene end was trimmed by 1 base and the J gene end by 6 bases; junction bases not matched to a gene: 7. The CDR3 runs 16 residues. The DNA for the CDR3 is TGTGCCAGCAGCTTAGTCGCGGGAGGGCCAATCAATGAGCAGTTCTTC. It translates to CASSLVAGGPINEQFF.